This TCR beta chain is from a study of blood T cells in healthy people across ages. Study-level findings and limits: Diversity was estimated from one million T cells, and these estimates were considered underestimates.

For the second PCR, which ran for roughly 6 to 12 cycles, a sample-barcoded 5' primer and a J-beta primer mix were used. No fewer than 3 million CDR3-containing paired-end reads came from each sample. Each CDR3 protein is one row after TCRdb ran MiXCR on the 5' RACE reads. Of 700,000 to 950,000 distinct CDR3 sequences in the sample, over 45% are singletons; the top ten hold 20% to 25%. As regards this clonotype: Its antigen is undetermined.

With 1 base removed from V and 1 base from J, the gap between germline ends came to 8 bases. This CDR3 is 16 amino acids long. The germline CDR1 and CDR2 sequences are SEHNR and FQNEAQ (reference sequence). The TCR sequence derives from a young man in good health. The specimen was blood. This chain uses TRBV7-9 with TRBJ2-6; D remains unclear. The CDR3 DNA reads TGTGCCAGCAGCTTAGTTTCGCCGTCTGGGGCCAACGTCCTGACTTTC. Amino acid sequence: CASSLVSPSGANVLTF. The full variable domain, its missing parts supplied by reference TRBV7-9 and TRBJ2-6, is DTGVSQNPRHKITKRGQNVTFRCDPISEHNRLYWYRQTLGQGPEFLTYFQNEAQLEKSRLLSDRFSAERPKGSFSTLEIQRTEQGDSAMYLCASSLVSPSGANVLTFGAGSRLTVL.